This TCR beta chain derives from a study of OX40 agonist ivuxolimab in advanced cancers. About the investigation overall: The costimulatory receptor OX40 (CD134) was targeted by ivuxolimab, a fully human IgG2 agonistic monoclonal antibody. Intravenous ivuxolimab was administered to patients every 2 weeks at six dose levels: 0.01, 0.1, 0.3, 1.5, 3 and 10 mg/kg. The monotherapy dose-escalation portion (N = 52 patients) of the phase I ivuxolimab trial is reported in the paper. The purpose of peripheral TCRbeta sequencing was to test whether ivuxolimab changed TCR sequence diversity and led to clonal T-cell expansion. Three dose-escalation patients achieved partial responses, one with hepatocellular carcinoma and two with cutaneous melanoma. The dose-escalation cohort was approximately 83% male with a mean age of roughly 62 years, ranging from about 23 to 85. Of the roughly 50 dose-escalation patients, hepatocellular carcinoma was present in around 20, melanoma in around 15, renal cell carcinoma in 9 and head and neck cancer in 9. Patients were allowed to have had prior anti-PD-1, anti-PD-L1 or anti-CTLA-4 therapy, and roughly 40% of the dose-escalation patients had previously received checkpoint inhibitors. What the research found in general, with its limitations: At doses of 0.1 to 3.0 mg/kg, clonal expansion of both CD4+ and CD8+ T cells in blood was seen between baseline and week 6. Which antigens the clonally expanded peripheral T cells were specific for was not determined. In partial responders in the 0.1-3.0 mg/kg groups, normalized peripheral clonal expansion was found to be among the lowest, especially among CD8+ T cells. Low levels of normalized T-cell clonal expansion were also seen in some patients who did not respond. After ivuxolimab, expanded clones were on average more numerous among CD8+ T cells than among CD4+ T cells.

The CDR3 goes from the cysteine to the phenylalanine over 15 residues. Just CDR3 DNA is preserved here, 45 bases in frame from base 1. Based on the germline V gene (reference sequence), the CDR1 and CDR2 sequences are SGHNT and YYREEE. For this chain, trimming is 1 base at the V end and 2 bases at the J end, and the number of junction bases without a gene match is 3. The trial excluded patients who had a history of autoimmune disease or were on systemic immunosuppression. Peripheral blood for TCR sequencing was drawn from every dose cohort at baseline, at cycle 4 day 1 and at cycle 7 day 1. The samples were taken from a phase I, first-in-human, multicenter, open-label dose-escalation trial of ivuxolimab. Adults with locally advanced or metastatic melanoma, renal cell carcinoma, hepatocellular carcinoma or head and neck squamous cell carcinoma were enrolled in the trial. CD4+ and CD8+ T cells were sorted separately from peripheral blood before TCR sequencing.

Note on this clone: It lacks a known antigen. The sample holds no much larger clone one base away, and base qualities are not on file.

To sequence the TCRbeta CDR3 region, genomic DNA was isolated from the sorted cells. TCRbeta CDR3 regions were sequenced using the immunoSEQ Assay. Drawn from immuneACCESS, this table holds only the in-frame rearrangements with V and J called that TCRdb kept. Clones are partly lost; checked studies trace under half to an unresolved V gene and leave the rest unexplained. The sample yields around 35,000 clones; just under 80% were counted once. The ten largest clonotypes hold more than 10% of the sample. The sequenced sample was CD4+ or CD8+ T cells sorted from blood, obtained in a trial of the OX40 agonist ivuxolimab. This sequence was found in an adult with an advanced solid tumor such as melanoma, head and neck, liver or kidney cancer. The rearranged segments are TRBV5-4 and TRBJ1-2; TRBD1 lines up with 9 middle nucleotides. The nucleotide sequence is given as TGTGCCAGCAGCTTGAAGGGGACAGGGAACTATGGCTACACCTTC. Its coded protein is CASSLKGTGNYGYTF.